The T cell receptor beta chain under discussion was sequenced for a study of blood T cell repertoires in COVID-19. Whole-study context: The United States, Italy and Spain provided the acute and convalescent COVID-19 samples. Sources were T cells, B-cell-depleted T cells, or PBMCs; the material itself was cDNA or gDNA.

Per germline, CDR1 SNHLY and CDR2 FYNNEI. This CDR3 contains 14 residues. Trimming shortened V by 6 bases and J by 2 bases, and 14 bases separated the two germline ends. Authors' analysis steps: The assay estimated nucleated cells by amplifying reference gene primers. Generated by immunoSEQ multiplex PCR, the TCRdb table keeps only in-frame clones and is missing some. The D gene and trimming were derived from the DNA, and the V and J assignments and clone size from that table. Of about 210,000 clones in the sample, approximately 85% were seen once. Sequenced input: PBMCs or T cells enriched from blood (not recorded which). V is TRBV2 and J is TRBJ2-7; D is possibly TRBD1 (6 bases). The receptor's source is a man aged 35 to 55 with acute COVID-19. CDR3 sequence: CASRGGGGTYEQYF. The CDR3 bases are TGTGCCAGCAGAGGGGGTGGGGGAACCTACGAGCAGTACTTC.